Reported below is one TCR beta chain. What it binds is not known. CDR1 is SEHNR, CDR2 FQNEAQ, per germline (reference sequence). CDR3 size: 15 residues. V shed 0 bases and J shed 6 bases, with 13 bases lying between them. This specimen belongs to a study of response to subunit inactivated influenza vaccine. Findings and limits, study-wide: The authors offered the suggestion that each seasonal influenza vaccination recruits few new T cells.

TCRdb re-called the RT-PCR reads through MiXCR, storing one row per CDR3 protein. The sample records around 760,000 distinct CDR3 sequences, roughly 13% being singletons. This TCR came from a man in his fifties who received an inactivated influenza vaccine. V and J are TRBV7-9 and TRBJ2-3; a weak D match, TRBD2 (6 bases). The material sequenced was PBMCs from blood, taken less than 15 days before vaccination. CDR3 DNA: TGTGCCAGCAGCTTAGCAAGACTAGGTTGGGATACGCAGTATTTT. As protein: CASSLARLGWDTQYF.